A single sample gave rise to the 14 T cell receptor beta chains below, sequenced in a study of blood T cell repertoires in COVID-19 (dated by TCRdb to about 2020). The receptor library was made with the immunoSEQ multiplex PCR assay. TCRdb re-hosts the immuneACCESS table, in-frame sequences only. Its copies lack some clones; in the studies checked, an unresolved V gene accounts for under half of them, and the cause for the rest is not known. Present in this sample are around 72,000 clones, roughly 81% of which were seen just once. The leading ten clones occupy 20% of the sample. The sequenced sample consisted of peripheral blood. Every receptor here comes from a woman in her seventies with acute or convalescent COVID-19.

The CDR3 here is CASSGRTGSNTEAFF. CDR3 nucleotide sequence: TGTGCCAGCTCAGGACGGACAGGATCGAACACTGAAGCTTTCTTT. The chain has TRBV18 and TRBJ1-1; 7 nucleotides agree with TRBD1. The germline CDR1 and CDR2 sequences are KGHSH and LQKENI. The CDR3 loop spans 15 amino acids. V shed 5 bases and J 1 base; nucleotides not matched to a gene: 7.

This chain links TRBV2 with TRBJ2-3, with 8 bases fitting TRBD2. V gave up 5 bases and J gave up 3 bases; unmatched junction bases: 19. The germline V gene encodes CDR1 SNHLY and CDR2 FYNNEI. The CDR3 runs 19 residues. The CDR3 DNA sequence: TGTGCCAGCAGTAAAAGTCTCAGCGGGAGTCTCGTAGGGACAGATACGCAGTATTTT. Translation: CASSKSLSGSLVGTDTQYF.

The chain combines TRBV28 with TRBJ2-1; maybe TRBD2 (5 bases). V lost 5 bases and J 0 bases, leaving 14 bases between the germline ends. The germline V gene has CDR1 MDHEN and CDR2 SYDVKM. The CDR3 is 16 amino acids. The CDR3 DNA sequence: TGTGCCAGCAGTAGCATAGCGAGGAGCTCCTACAATGAGCAGTTCTTC. Its protein product is CASSSIARSSYNEQFF.

The chain links TRBV2 to TRBJ1-1; 9 nucleotides match TRBD1. The J segment lost 5 bases and the V segment lost 3 bases, leaving 4 bases of the junction unmatched. CDR1 and CDR2 (germline): SNHLY, FYNNEI. The CDR3 is 14 residues long. In DNA form, the CDR3 reads TGTGCCAGCAGTGATAGGGACAGGGTAACTGAAGCTTTCTTT. Translation: CASSDRDRVTEAFF.

The chain combines TRBV29-1 with TRBJ2-7, with a tentative D call TRBD2 (7 bases). Germline CDR1 SQVTM, CDR2 ANQGSEA. The length of the CDR3 is 13 residues. Deletions cut 2 bases from V and 4 bases from J, with 12 bases between. CDR3 sequence (DNA): TGCAGCGTTGAATGGAGGGGGGGGTACGAGCAGTACTTC. This sequence encodes CSVEWRGGYEQYF.

The chain employs TRBV14 and TRBJ2-7; perhaps TRBD2 as D (6 bases). The CDR3 has 15 residues. The germline gives CDR1 SGHDN, CDR2 FVKESK. V lost 4 bases to trimming and J lost 0 bases, with 13 bases between them. CDR3 protein: CASSPNPGVSYEQYF. The CDR3 DNA follows: TGTGCCAGCAGCCCAAACCCGGGGGTCTCCTACGAGCAGTACTTC. The full variable domain, its missing parts supplied by reference TRBV14 and TRBJ2-7, is EAGVTQFPSHSVIEKGQTVTLRCDPISGHDNLYWYRRVMGKEIKFLLHFVKESKQDESGMPNNRFLAERTGGTYSTLKVQPAELEDSGVYFCASSPNPGVSYEQYFGPGTRLTVT.

The V gene is TRBV13, the J gene TRBJ2-1, with a possible D match to TRBD2 (6 bases). The CDR3 length is 12 residues. Trimming cost V 5 bases and J 8 bases, with 10 bases left between them. Germline V gene sequence: CDR1 PRHDT, CDR2 FYEKMQ (reference sequence). CDR3 sequence reads: CASSQLAYEQFF. The DNA of the CDR3 is TGTGCCAGCAGCCAACTAGCATATGAGCAGTTCTTC.

A few counts support this clone. This sequence joins TRBV2 and TRBJ2-7; 10 bases fit TRBD2. Unmatched junction bases numbered 6, after V lost 4 bases and J lost 6 bases. This CDR3 spans 14 amino acids. Germline CDR1 reads SNHLY; CDR2 reads FYNNEI. For the CDR3, the DNA is TGTGCCAGCAGTGCAGGAGCGGGAGGGCTCGAGCAGTACTTC. Encoded protein: CASSAGAGGLEQYF.

This chain joins TRBV28 and TRBJ2-1, with 7 positions matching TRBD1. This CDR3 is built from 14 residues. CDR1 and CDR2 (germline): MDHEN, SYDVKM. Trimming took 5 bases from V and 7 from J; bases not matched to a gene: 8. CDR3 sequence reads: CASSLTDRVNEQFF. The CDR3 coding sequence is TGTGCCAGCAGTCTTACCGACAGGGTAAATGAGCAGTTCTTC.

This clone was found a few times. The chain is built from TRBV5-1 and TRBJ2-3; maybe TRBD2 (6 bases). CDR3 length equals 16 residues. Trimming pared 3 bases from V and 1 base from J, leaving 15 bases between. CDR1 SGHRS and CDR2 YFSETQ come from the germline V gene. DNA for the CDR3: TGCGCCAGCAGCTGGGGACTGGCGCCCCGCACAGATACGCAGTATTTT. This encodes CASSWGLAPRTDTQYF.

This clone was recorded only once. V and J are TRBV27 and TRBJ1-4, with 9 bases aligning to TRBD1. Germline CDR1 is MNHEY and CDR2 is SMNVEV (reference sequence). V trimming: 5 bases; J trimming: 7 bases; junction bases outside the gene matches: 8. This CDR3 comprises 15 residues. CDR3 region: CASSPADRGFEKLFF. The CDR3 region has the DNA TGTGCCAGCAGTCCCGCTGACAGGGGGTTTGAAAAACTGTTTTTT.

Details on this clone: Other DNA variants within this sample encode the same CDR3. V and J are TRBV18 and TRBJ1-5; D remains ambiguous. This CDR3 region has 14 residues. The germline CDR1 and CDR2 sequences are KGHSH and LQKENI. The V end was cut by 3 bases, the J end by 4 bases, with 10 bases between. The CDR3 loop reads CASSPGAGNQPQHF. Written as DNA, the CDR3 is TGTGCCAGCTCACCGGGAGCGGGGAATCAGCCCCAGCATTTT.

The chain couples TRBV4-2 to TRBJ2-7; tentatively, D is TRBD2 (5 bases). Germline V CDR1 and CDR2: LGHNA, YNFKEQ. Between the trimmed V and J ends, which lost 3 bases and 5 bases, there was a span of 11 bases. The CDR3 sequence is 13 residues long. CDR3 bases: TGTGCCAGCAGCCATTATACAGCGGACGAGCAGTACTTC. It is translated as CASSHYTADEQYF.

The chain uses TRBV10-3 and TRBJ2-7; unclear D gene. Germline V CDR1 and CDR2: ENHRY, SYGVKD. This CDR3 comprises 18 residues. The V end was cut by 4 bases, the J end by 5 bases, with 27 bases between. CDR3 in amino acids: CAISGGGGVQSQYDEQYF. The CDR3 DNA follows: TGTGCCATCAGTGGTGGTGGTGGAGTTCAATCCCAATACGACGAGCAGTACTTC.